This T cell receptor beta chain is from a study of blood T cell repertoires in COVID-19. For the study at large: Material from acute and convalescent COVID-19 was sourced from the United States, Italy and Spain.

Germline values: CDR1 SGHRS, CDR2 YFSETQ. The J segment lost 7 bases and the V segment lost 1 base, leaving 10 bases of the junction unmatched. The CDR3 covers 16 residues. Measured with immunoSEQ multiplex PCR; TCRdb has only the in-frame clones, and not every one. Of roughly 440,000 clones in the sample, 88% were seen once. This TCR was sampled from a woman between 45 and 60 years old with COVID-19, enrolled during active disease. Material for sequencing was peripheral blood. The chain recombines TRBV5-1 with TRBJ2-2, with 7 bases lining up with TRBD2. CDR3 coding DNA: TGCGCCAGCAGCTTGTCCGTGGCGGGGGAAGGCGGGGAGCTGTTTTTT. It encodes CASSLSVAGEGGELFF.